This T cell receptor beta chain was sequenced during a study of cytomegalovirus exposure and HLA in healthy donors. This CDR3 contains 14 residues. J lost 10 bases, V lost 4 bases, and 7 bases had no gene match. CDR1 SGHNT and CDR2 YENEEA come from the germline V gene. The PCR made use of 60 Vbeta and 13 Jbeta primers. Profiled with immunoSEQ multiplex PCR; TCRdb holds only in-frame clones, not every one. The sample shows about 93,000 clones, 82% of them seen only once. V gene TRBV11-3 combines with J gene TRBJ2-1; 10 nucleotides line up with TRBD2. The source is a man aged 50 to 60 in good health and CMV-seronegative. The source material was PBMCs. CDR3 residues: CASSSSRGLAEQFF. CDR3 nucleotide sequence: TGTGCCAGCAGCTCCTCCAGGGGACTAGCGGAGCAGTTCTTC.